Given below is one T cell receptor beta chain in context. The antigen is unknown. Only in-frame clones appear in the TCRdb table, and some are missing; sequencing was by immunoSEQ multiplex PCR. The sample has 5,500 to 8,000 clones, roughly 91% seen once. Trimming took 2 bases from V and 4 from J, leaving 12 bases between them. This CDR3 is 15 amino acids long. Germline V lookup: CDR1 SGHTA, CDR2 FQGNSA. This sample was taken from a study of chemoradiotherapy in HPV16-positive cancers. Study-wide background: Two HPV16-positive patients' cells yielded candidate HPV-specific clones and common motifs. Broader study findings: HPV-responsive T-cell expansion during chemoradiotherapy was linked to improved recurrence-free survival in HPV16-positive patients.

The J gene is TRBJ1-5, the V gene TRBV7-2, with D tentatively TRBD1 (5 bases). The specimen was collected from a patient who underwent chemoradiotherapy. The TCR comes from a human donor with HPV-associated anogenital cancer. The CDR3 DNA sequence: TGTGCCAGCAGCTTAAGGGCAGGGCTGAATCAGCCCCAGCATTTT. Translation gives CASSLRAGLNQPQHF.